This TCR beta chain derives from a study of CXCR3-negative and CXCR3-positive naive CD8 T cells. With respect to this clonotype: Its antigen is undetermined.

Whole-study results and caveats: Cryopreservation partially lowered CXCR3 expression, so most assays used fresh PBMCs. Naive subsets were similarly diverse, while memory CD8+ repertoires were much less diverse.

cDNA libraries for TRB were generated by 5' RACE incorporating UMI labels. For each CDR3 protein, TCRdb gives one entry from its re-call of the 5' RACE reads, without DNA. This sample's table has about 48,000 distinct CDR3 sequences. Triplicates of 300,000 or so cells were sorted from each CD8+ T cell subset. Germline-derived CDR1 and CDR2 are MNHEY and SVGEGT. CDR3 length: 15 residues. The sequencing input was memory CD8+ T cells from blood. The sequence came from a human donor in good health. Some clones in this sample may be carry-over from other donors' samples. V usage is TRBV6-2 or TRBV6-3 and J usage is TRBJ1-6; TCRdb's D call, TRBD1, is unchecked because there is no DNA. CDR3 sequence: CASRYSGTDNSPLHF.